This T cell receptor beta chain appears in the sequencing data of a study of STAT3 mutations in large granular lymphocyte leukemia. As for this clone: As yet, its antigen is unknown.

Clones were sequenced by immunoSEQ multiplex PCR, and TCRdb holds only the in-frame ones, with some missing. Of about 15,000 clones in the sample, around 90% are singletons; the top ten hold 8.7%. After removal of 5 bases from V and 5 bases from J, the junction contained 6 bases not matched to a gene. In germline, CDR1 is LNHDA, CDR2 SQIVND (reference sequence). This CDR3 has 14 amino acids. Points from the study as a whole: At least one immunodominant TCR beta clonotype appeared in every T-cell large granular lymphocyte leukemia patient.

The chain joins TRBV19 to TRBJ2-7; 10 bases align to TRBD1. This TCR was sampled from a woman aged 50 to 65 with T-cell large granular lymphocyte leukemia. Some clones in this sample may be carry-over from other donors' samples. The sample comprised peripheral blood mononuclear cells. The CDR3: CASSFGTGVDEQYF. Written as DNA, the CDR3 is TGTGCCAGTAGTTTCGGGACAGGGGTCGACGAGCAGTACTTC.